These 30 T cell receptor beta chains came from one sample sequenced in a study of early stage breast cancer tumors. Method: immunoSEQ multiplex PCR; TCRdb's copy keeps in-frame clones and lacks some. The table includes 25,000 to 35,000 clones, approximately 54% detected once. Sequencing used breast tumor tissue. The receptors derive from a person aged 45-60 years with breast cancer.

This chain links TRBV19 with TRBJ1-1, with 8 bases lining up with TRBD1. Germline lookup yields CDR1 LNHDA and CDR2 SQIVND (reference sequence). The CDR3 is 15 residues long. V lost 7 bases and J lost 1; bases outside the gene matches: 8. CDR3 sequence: CASIPTGVGNTEAFF. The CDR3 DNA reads TGTGCCAGTATCCCGACAGGGGTTGGGAACACTGAAGCTTTCTTT.

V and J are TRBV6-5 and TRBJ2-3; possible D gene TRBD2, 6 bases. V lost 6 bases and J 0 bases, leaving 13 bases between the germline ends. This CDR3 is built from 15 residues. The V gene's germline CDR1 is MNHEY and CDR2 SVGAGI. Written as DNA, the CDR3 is TGTGCCAGCAGCACAACCGGGACTAGCACAGATACGCAGTATTTT. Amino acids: CASSTTGTSTDTQYF.

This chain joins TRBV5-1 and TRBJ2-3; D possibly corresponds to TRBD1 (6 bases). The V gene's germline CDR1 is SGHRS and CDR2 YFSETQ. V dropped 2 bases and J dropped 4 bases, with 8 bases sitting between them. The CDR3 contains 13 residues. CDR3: CASSFGQSDTQYF. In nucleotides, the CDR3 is TGCGCCAGCAGCTTCGGACAGTCAGATACGCAGTATTTT. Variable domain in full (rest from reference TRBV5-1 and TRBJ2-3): KAGVTQTPRYLIKTRGQQVTLSCSPISGHRSVSWYQQTPGQGLQFLFEYFSETQRNKGNFPGRFSGRQFSNSRSEMNVSTLELGDSALYLCASSFGQSDTQYFGPGTRLTVL.

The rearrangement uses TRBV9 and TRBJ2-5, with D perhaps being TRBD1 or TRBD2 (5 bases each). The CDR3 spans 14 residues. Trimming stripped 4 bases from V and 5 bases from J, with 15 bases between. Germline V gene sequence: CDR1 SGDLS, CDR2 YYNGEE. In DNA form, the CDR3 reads TGTGCCAGCAGCATCGGGACCTCCGAGGAGACCCAGTACTTC. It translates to CASSIGTSEETQYF.

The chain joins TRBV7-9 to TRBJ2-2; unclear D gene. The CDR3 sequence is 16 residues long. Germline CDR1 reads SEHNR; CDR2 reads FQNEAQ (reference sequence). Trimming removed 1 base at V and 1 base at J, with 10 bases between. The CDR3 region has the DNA TGTGCCAGCAGCTTAGGACTCTCAGAGAACACCGGGGAGCTGTTTTTT. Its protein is CASSLGLSENTGELFF.

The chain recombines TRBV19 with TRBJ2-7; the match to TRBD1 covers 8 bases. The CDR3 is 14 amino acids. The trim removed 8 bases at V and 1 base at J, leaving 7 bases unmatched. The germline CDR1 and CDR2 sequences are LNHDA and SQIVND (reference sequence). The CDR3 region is CASSIGTGSYEQYF. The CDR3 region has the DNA TGTGCCAGTTCCATAGGGACAGGATCCTACGAGCAGTACTTC.

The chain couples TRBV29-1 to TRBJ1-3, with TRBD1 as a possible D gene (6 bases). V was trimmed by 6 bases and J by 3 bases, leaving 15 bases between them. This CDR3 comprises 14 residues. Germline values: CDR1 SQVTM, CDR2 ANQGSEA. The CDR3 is CSVSMGANGNTIYF. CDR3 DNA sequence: TGCAGCGTGAGCATGGGGGCGAATGGAAACACCATATATTTT. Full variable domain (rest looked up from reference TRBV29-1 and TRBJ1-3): SAVISQKPSRDICQRGTSLTIQCQVDSQVTMMFWYRQQPGQSLTLIATANQGSEATYESGFVIDKFPISRPNLTFSTLTVSNMSPEDSSIYLCSVSMGANGNTIYFGEGSWLTVV.

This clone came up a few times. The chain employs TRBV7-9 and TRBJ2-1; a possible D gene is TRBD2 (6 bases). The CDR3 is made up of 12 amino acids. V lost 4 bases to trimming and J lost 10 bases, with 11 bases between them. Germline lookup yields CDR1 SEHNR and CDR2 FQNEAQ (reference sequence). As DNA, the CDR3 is TGTGCCAGCAGCTACGAGCGGGTCGAGCAGTTCTTC. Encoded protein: CASSYERVEQFF.

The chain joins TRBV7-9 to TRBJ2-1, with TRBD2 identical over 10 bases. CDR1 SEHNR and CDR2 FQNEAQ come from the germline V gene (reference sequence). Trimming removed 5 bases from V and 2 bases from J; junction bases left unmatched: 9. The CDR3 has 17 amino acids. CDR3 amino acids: CASSPAGTSGTYNEQFF. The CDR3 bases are TGTGCCAGCAGCCCCGCCGGAACTAGCGGGACCTACAATGAGCAGTTCTTC.

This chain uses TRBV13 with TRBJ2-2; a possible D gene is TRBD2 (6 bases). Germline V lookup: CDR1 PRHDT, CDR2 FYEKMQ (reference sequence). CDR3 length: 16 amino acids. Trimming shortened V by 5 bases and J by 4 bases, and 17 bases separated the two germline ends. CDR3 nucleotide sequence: TGTGCCAGCAGCACTAGCTCCGGGTTACTCACCGGGGAGCTGTTTTTT. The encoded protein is CASSTSSGLLTGELFF.

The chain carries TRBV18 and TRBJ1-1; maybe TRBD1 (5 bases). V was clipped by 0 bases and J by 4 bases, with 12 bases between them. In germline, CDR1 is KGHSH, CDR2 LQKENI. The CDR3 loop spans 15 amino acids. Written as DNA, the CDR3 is TGTGCCAGCTCACCACCTGGAGGGGACGGCACTGAAGCTTTCTTT. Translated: CASSPPGGDGTEAFF.

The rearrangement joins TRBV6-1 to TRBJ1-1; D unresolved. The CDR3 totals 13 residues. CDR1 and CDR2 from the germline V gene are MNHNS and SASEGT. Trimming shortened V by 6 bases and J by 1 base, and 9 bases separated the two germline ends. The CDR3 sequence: CASRVNTNTEAFF. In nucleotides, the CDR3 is TGTGCCAGCAGAGTAAACACGAACACTGAAGCTTTCTTT.

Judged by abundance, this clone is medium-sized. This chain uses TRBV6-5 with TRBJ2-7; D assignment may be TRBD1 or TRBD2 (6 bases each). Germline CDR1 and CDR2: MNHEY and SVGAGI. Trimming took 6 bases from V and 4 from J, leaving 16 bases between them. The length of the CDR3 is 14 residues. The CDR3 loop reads CASSSGGNLYEQYF. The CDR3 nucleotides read TGTGCCAGCAGCTCCGGGGGCAACCTATACGAGCAGTACTTC.

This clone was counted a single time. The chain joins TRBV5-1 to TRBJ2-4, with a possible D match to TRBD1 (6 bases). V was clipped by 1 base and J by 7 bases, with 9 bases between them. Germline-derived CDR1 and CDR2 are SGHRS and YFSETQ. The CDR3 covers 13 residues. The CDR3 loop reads CASSLNQGNIQYF. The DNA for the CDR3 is TGCGCCAGCAGCTTGAACCAGGGGAACATTCAGTACTTC.

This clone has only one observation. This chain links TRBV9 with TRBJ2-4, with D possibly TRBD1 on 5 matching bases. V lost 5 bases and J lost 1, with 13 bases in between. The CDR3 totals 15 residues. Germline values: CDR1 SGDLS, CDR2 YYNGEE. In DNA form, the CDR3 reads TGTGCCAGCAGTTTGTCAGGGAATGCCAAAAACATTCAGTACTTC. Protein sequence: CASSLSGNAKNIQYF.

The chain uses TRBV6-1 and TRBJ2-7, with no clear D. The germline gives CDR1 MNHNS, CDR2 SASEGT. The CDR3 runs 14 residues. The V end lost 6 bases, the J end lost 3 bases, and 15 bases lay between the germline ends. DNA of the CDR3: TGTGCCAGCAGATCTGGTCCTTATTACTACGAGCAGTACTTC. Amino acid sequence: CASRSGPYYYEQYF.

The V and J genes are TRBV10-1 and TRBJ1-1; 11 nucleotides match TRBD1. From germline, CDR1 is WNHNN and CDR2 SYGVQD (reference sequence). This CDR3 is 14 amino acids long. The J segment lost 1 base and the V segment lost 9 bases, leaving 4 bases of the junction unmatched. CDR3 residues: CARGQGAGNTEAFF. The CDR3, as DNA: TGCGCCAGAGGACAGGGGGCCGGGAACACTGAAGCTTTCTTT.

CDR3 sequence: CASSSQSSSGNIQYF. The CDR3 bases are TGTGCCAGCAGTTCGCAGAGCAGCAGTGGCAACATTCAGTACTTC. The gene calls are TRBV27 and TRBJ2-4, with no clear D. V dropped 4 bases and J dropped 7 bases, with 17 bases sitting between them. In germline, CDR1 is MNHEY, CDR2 SMNVEV (reference sequence). This CDR3 comprises 15 residues.

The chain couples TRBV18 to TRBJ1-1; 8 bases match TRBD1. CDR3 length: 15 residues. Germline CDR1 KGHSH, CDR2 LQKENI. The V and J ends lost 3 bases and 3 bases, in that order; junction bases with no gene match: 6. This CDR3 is CASSPPAGGYTEAFF. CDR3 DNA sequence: TGTGCCAGCTCACCTCCGGCAGGGGGCTACACTGAAGCTTTCTTT.

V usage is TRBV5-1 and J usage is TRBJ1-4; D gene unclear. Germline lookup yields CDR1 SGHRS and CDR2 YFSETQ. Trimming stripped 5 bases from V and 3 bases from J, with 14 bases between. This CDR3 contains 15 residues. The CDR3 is CASRTTTAPNEKLFF. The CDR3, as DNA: TGCGCCAGCAGGACTACCACGGCGCCTAATGAAAAACTGTTTTTT.

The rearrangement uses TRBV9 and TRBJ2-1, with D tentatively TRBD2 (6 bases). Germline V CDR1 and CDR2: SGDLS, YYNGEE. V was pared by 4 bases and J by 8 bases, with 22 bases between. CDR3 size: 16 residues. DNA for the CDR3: TGTGCCAGCAGCCCATTGGATGGACTACCACCCTATGAGCAGTTCTTC. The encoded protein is CASSPLDGLPPYEQFF.

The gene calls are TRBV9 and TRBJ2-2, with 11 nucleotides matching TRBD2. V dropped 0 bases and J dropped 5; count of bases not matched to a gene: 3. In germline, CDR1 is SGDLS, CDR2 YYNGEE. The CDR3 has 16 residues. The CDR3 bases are TGTGCCAGCAGCGTAGCTCGGACTAGCGGGACCGGGGAGCTGTTTTTT. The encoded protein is CASSVARTSGTGELFF.

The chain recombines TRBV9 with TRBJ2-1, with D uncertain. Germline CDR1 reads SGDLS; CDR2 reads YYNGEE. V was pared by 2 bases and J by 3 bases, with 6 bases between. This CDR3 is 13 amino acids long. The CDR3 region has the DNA TGTGCCAGCAGCGTGCAACTCTACAATGAGCAGTTCTTC. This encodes CASSVQLYNEQFF. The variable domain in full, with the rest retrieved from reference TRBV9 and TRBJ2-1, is DSGVTQTPKHLITATGQRVTLRCSPRSGDLSVYWYQQSLDQGLQFLIQYYNGEERAKGNILERFSAQQFPDLHSELNLSSLELGDSALYFCASSVQLYNEQFFGPGTRLTVL.

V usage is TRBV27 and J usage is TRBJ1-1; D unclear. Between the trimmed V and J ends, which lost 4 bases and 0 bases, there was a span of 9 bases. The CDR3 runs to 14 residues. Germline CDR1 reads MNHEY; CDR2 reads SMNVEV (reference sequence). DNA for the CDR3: TGTGCCAGCAGTTCCGGGGTCCTGAACACTGAAGCTTTCTTT. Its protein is CASSSGVLNTEAFF.

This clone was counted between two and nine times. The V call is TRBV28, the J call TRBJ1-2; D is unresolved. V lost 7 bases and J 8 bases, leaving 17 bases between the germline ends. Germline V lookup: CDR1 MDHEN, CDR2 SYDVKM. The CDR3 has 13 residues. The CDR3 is CASTLEDRRGYTF. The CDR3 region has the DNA TGTGCCAGCACCCTAGAAGATCGGAGGGGCTACACCTTC.

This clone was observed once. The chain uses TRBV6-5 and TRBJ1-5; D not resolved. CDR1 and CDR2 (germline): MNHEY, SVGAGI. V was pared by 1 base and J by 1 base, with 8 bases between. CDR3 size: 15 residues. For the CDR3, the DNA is TGTGCCAGCAGTTACTATCGGGGAAGCAATCAGCCCCAGCATTTT. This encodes CASSYYRGSNQPQHF.

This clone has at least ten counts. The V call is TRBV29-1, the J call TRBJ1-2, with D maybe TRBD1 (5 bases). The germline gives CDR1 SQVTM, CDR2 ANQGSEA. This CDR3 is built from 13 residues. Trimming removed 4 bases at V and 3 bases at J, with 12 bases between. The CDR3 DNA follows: TGCAGCGTTGTGGGGCCCGGGGACTATGGCTACACCTTC. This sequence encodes CSVVGPGDYGYTF.

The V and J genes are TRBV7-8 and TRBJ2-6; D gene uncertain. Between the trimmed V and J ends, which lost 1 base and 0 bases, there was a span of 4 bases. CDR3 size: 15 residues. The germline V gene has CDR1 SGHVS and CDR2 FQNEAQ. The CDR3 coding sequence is TGTGCCAGCAGCTTAGGAGCCTCTGGGGCCAACGTCCTGACTTTC. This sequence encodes CASSLGASGANVLTF.

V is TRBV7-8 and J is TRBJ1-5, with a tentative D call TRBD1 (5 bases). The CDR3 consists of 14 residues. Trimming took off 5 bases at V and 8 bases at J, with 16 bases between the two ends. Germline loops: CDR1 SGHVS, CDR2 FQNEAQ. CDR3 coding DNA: TGTGCCAGCAGCGTGAGACAGCAATCAAAGCCCCAGCATTTT. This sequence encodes CASSVRQQSKPQHF.

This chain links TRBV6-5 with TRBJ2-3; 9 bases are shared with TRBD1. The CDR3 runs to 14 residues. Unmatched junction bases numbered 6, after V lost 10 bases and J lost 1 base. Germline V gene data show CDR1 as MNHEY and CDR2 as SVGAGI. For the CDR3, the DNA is TGTGCCACCCGTCGGACAGGGGGCACAGATACGCAGTATTTT. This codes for CATRRTGGTDTQYF.